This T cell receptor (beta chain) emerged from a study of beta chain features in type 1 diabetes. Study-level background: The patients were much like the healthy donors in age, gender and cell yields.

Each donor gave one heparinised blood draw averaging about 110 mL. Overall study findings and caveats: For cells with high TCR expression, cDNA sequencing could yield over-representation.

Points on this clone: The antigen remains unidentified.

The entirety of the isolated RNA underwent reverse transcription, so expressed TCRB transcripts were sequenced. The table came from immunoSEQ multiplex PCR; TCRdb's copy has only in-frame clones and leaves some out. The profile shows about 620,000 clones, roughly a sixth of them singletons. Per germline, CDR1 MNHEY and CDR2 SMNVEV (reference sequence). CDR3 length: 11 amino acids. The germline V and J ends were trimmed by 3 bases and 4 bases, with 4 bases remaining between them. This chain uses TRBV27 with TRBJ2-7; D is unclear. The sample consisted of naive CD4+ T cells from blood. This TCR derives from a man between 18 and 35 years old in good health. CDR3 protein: CASSFAYEQYF. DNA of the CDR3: TGTGCCAGCAGTTTTGCGTACGAGCAGTACTTC.